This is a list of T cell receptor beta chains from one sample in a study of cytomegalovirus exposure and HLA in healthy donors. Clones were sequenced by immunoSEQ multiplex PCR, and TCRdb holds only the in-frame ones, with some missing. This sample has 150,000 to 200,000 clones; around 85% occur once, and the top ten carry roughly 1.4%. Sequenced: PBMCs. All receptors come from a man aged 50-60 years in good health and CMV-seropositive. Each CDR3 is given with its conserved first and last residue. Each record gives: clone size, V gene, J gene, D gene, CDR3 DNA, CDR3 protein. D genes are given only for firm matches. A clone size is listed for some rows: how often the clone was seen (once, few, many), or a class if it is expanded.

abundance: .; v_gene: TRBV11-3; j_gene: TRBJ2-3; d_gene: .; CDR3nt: TGCTCAGCGGAGATTACCCCAGATACGCAGTATTTT; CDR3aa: CSAEITPDTQYF
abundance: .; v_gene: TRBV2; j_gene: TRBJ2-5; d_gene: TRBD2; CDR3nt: TGTACCAGCAAGAAGCGGGGGGAAGAGACCCAGTACTTC; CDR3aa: CTSKKRGEETQYF
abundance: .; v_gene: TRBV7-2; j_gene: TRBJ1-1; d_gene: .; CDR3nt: TGTGCCAGCAGCTTAGTAGCGGGGATGTTGGCTGAAGCTTTCTTT; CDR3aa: CASSLVAGMLAEAFF
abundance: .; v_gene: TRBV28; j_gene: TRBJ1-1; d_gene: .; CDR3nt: TGTGCCAGCACCCGGGGAGGGGGCACTGAAGCTTTCTTT; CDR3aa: CASTRGGGTEAFF
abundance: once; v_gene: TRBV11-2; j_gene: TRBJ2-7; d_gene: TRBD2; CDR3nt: TGTGCCAGCAGCTTCGGACTAGCGGGGTCCTACGAGCAGTACTTC; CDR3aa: CASSFGLAGSYEQYF
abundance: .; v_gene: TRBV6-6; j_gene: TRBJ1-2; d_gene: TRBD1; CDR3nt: TGTGCCAGCAGGGGACAGGTGGGGGGACTTAACTATGGCTACACCTTC; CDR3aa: CASRGQVGGLNYGYTF
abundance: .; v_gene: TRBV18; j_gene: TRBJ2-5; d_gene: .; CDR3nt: TGTGCCAGCTCCGGAAAAAGGAGCCTGCAAGGAGAGACCCAGTACTTC; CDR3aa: CASSGKRSLQGETQYF
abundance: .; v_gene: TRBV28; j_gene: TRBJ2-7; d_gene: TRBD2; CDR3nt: TGTGCCAGCAGCCAAGCATCGGGACTAGCGGTCTACGAGCAGTACTTC; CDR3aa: CASSQASGLAVYEQYF
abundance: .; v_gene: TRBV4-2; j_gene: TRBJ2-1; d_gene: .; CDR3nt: TGTGCCAGCAGCCAAGATTTGAGTTCGGCCGTACCGCGGGGTGAGCAGTTCTTC; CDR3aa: CASSQDLSSAVPRGEQFF
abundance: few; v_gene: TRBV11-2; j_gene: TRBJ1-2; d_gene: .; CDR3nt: TGTGCCAGCAGCTTTAGCGGGAACTATGGCTACACCTTC; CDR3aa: CASSFSGNYGYTF
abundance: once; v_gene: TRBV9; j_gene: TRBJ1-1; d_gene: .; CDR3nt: TGTGCCAGCAGCGTAGCTCCCTTCCGGAACACTGAAGCTTTCTTT; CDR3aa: CASSVAPFRNTEAFF
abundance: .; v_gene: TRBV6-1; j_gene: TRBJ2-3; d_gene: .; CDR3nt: TGTGCCAGCAGTGAACGGGCCAGGGGATGGGATACGCAGTATTTT; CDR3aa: CASSERARGWDTQYF
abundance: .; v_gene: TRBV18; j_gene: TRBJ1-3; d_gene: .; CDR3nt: TGTGCCAGCTCACCTACTACAATCTCTGGAAACACCATATATTTT; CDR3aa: CASSPTTISGNTIYF
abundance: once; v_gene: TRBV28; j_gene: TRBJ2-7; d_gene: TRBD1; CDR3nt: TGTGCCAGCGGGGGGACAGGCCCCTACGAGCAGTACTTC; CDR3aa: CASGGTGPYEQYF
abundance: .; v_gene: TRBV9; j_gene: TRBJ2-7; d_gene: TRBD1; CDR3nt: TGTGCCAGCAGCACCCGACAGGGGGCGGGAGAGCAGTACTTC; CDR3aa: CASSTRQGAGEQYF
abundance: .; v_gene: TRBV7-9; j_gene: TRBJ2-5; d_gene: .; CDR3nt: TGTGCCAGCAGCTTAGGGGCGGGGGCGCAAGAGACCCAGTACTTC; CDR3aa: CASSLGAGAQETQYF
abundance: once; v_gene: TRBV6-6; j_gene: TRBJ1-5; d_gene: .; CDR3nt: TGTGCCATCGGCGCGGGGGGGCCGAATCAGCCCCAGCATTTT; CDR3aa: CAIGAGGPNQPQHF
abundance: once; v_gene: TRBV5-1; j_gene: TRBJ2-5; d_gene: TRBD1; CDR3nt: TGCGCCAGCACACGACAGGGGGCCTCTAGGGACCAAGAGACCCAGTACTTC; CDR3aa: CASTRQGASRDQETQYF
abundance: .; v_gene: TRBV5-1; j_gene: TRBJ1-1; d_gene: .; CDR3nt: TGCGCCAGCAACCCTCCCTGGGGAGGAACTGAAGCTTTCTTT; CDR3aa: CASNPPWGGTEAFF
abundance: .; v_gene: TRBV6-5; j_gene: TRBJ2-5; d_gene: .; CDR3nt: TGTGCCAGCAGTCCCCTAGGGGGCCAAGAGACCCAGTACTTC; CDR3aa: CASSPLGGQETQYF
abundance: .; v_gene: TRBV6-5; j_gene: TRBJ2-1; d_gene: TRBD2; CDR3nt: TGTGCCACCTATAGCGGGCTAGACAATGAGCAGTTCTTC; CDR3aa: CATYSGLDNEQFF
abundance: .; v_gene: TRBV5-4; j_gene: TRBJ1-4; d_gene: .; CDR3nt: TGTGCCAGCAGCTATGGGAGGGAACTGTTTTTT; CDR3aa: CASSYGRELFF
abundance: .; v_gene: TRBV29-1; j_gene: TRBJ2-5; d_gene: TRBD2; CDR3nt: TGCAGCTTTCTTGGAAGTGTGAGCGGGGCTCAAGAGACCCAGTACTTC; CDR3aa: CSFLGSVSGAQETQYF
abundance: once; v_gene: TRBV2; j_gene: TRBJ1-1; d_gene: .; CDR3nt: TGTGCCAGTCTCCTAGGACAGAACACTGAAGCTTTCTTT; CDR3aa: CASLLGQNTEAFF